The 28 T cell receptor beta chains reported below all come from one sample, sequenced in a study of metastatic and nonmetastatic thyroid tumors. TCRdb re-called the PCR reads with MiXCR. The repertoire holds approximately 79,000 clones, with about 9.1% as singletons. Treatment of any kind had been given to no patient before thyroid surgery. Sample: blood. The receptors stem from a female donor with papillary thyroid cancer or a benign thyroid nodule (not recorded which). Some clones in this sample may be carry-over from other donors' samples.

This clone was detected many times. The rearrangement joins TRBV10-3 to TRBJ1-5, with D possibly matching TRBD1 (6 bases). CDR3 size: 14 residues. Trimming took 6 bases from V and 1 from J, leaving 10 bases between them. Germline V lookup: CDR1 ENHRY, CDR2 SYGVKD. The CDR3: CAIRSQGSNQPQHF. For the CDR3, the DNA is TGTGCCATCAGGAGCCAGGGGAGCAATCAGCCCCAGCATTTT.

This clone was recorded many times. This chain uses TRBV11-2 with TRBJ2-2; D is unresolved. V lost 4 bases and J lost 5, with 2 bases in between. Germline CDR1 and CDR2: SGHAT and FQNNGV. The CDR3 totals 11 residues. This CDR3 is CASSSTGELFF. As DNA, the CDR3 is TGTGCCAGCAGCTCGACCGGGGAGCTGTTTTTT.

This clone was counted at least ten times. The same CDR3 arises from other DNA sequences in this sample as well. This rearrangement joins TRBV7-6 to TRBJ2-7; 16 bases are shared with TRBD2. After removal of 6 bases from V and 2 bases from J, the junction contained 10 bases not matched to a gene. The CDR3 loop spans 18 amino acids. Germline loops: CDR1 SGHVS, CDR2 FNYEAQ. The CDR3 here is CASSPRVGLAGGPYEQYF. In DNA form, the CDR3 reads TGTGCCAGCAGTCCCAGGGTGGGACTAGCGGGGGGGCCCTACGAGCAGTACTTC.

This clone was detected ten times or more. The J gene is TRBJ2-5, the V gene TRBV20-1, with D maybe TRBD2 (5 bases). The CDR3 extends over 16 amino acids. Germline V lookup: CDR1 DFQATT, CDR2 SNEGSKA (reference sequence). V lost 3 bases and J lost 5, with 22 bases in between. DNA for the CDR3: TGCAGTGCTAGGGGCTTAGTTGGGCGTTTAGCGGAGACCCAGTACTTC. It is translated as CSARGLVGRLAETQYF.

At least ten counts were recorded for this clone. CDR3 loop: CASSYGAGPLAGNTIYF. The CDR3, as DNA: TGTGCCAGCAGTTACGGTGCGGGCCCTCTCGCTGGAAACACCATATATTTT. The chain employs TRBV6-5 and TRBJ1-3; D gene uncertain. Germline V lookup: CDR1 MNHEY, CDR2 SVGAGI. V was cut by 2 bases and J by 2 bases, with 16 bases left in between. This CDR3 comprises 17 residues.

At least ten counts were recorded for this clone. Additional DNA sequences in this sample encode the identical CDR3. CDR3 nucleotide sequence: TGCAGCGCCCTCGGGGGGCTCACCTATGGCTACACCTTC. Amino acids: CSALGGLTYGYTF. This chain uses TRBV29-1 with TRBJ1-2; a possible D gene is TRBD1 (6 bases). V shed 7 bases and J shed 4 bases, with 16 bases lying between them. The CDR3 contains 13 residues. The germline V gene has CDR1 SQVTM and CDR2 ANQGSEA. The whole variable domain, remainder taken from reference TRBV29-1 and TRBJ1-2, is SAVISQKPSRDICQRGTSLTIQCQVDSQVTMMFWYRQQPGQSLTLIATANQGSEATYESGFVIDKFPISRPNLTFSTLTVSNMSPEDSSIYLCSALGGLTYGYTFGSGTRLTVV.

For this clone: This sample also contains other DNA sequences that code for the same CDR3. This chain links TRBV3-1 with TRBJ2-7; TRBD1 aligns across 7 bases. The V gene end was trimmed by 0 bases and the J gene end by 5 bases; junction bases not matched to a gene: 4. Germline loops: CDR1 LGHDT, CDR2 YNNKEL (reference sequence). The CDR3 is 14 amino acids. CDR3 sequence: CASSQDNRGHEQYF. CDR3 DNA: TGTGCCAGCAGCCAAGACAACAGGGGACACGAGCAGTACTTC.

This clone was counted at least ten times. The CDR3, as DNA: TGTGCCAGCAGACCCGACAGGGTTAGCACAGATACGCAGTATTTT. Residues: CASRPDRVSTDTQYF. The chain carries TRBV6-1 and TRBJ2-3; TRBD1 agrees at 7 bases. J was trimmed by 0 bases and V by 6 bases; bases with no gene match: 6. Germline V CDR1 and CDR2: MNHNS, SASEGT. This CDR3 has 15 amino acids.

This clone appeared many times. The junction and the germline gene differ at one end; a read error may be behind it. CDR3 DNA: TGTGCCAGCAGCCTAGCGGGGGTTAGCTCCTACGAGCAGTACTTC. This codes for CASSLAGVSSYEQYF. This rearrangement joins TRBV7-9 to TRBJ2-7; TRBD2 agrees at 10 bases. The CDR3 has 15 amino acids. Germline CDR1 and CDR2: SEHNR and FQNEAQ (reference sequence).

The chain carries TRBV6-1 and TRBJ1-5, with TRBD1 matching 7 bases. V lost 1 base to trimming and J lost 3 bases; unmatched junction nucleotides: 3. Germline V gene lookup returns CDR1 MNHNS and CDR2 SASEGT. The CDR3 totals 15 residues. CDR3 loop: CASSEGQGYNQPQHF. The CDR3 nucleotides read TGTGCCAGCAGTGAAGGACAGGGATACAATCAGCCCCAGCATTTT.

This clone has ten or more counts. This chain links TRBV11-2 with TRBJ2-7; possibly TRBD2 for D (5 bases). Germline CDR1 is SGHAT and CDR2 is FQNNGV. The V end lost 1 base, the J end lost 4 bases, and 8 bases lay between the germline ends. This CDR3 spans 13 amino acids. The CDR3 loop is CASSLAGKYEQYF. CDR3 coding DNA: TGTGCCAGCAGCTTAGCGGGGAAGTACGAGCAGTACTTC.

This clone occurred many times. V and J are TRBV15 and TRBJ2-1, with D possibly matching TRBD1 (5 bases). CDR1 is LNHNV and CDR2 is YYDKDF in the germline V gene (reference sequence). The CDR3 length is 14 residues. The V end lost 3 bases, the J end lost 4 bases, and 10 bases lay between the germline ends. CDR3 in amino acids: CATSSVGAYNEQFF. In nucleotides, the CDR3 is TGTGCCACCAGCAGTGTAGGGGCTTACAATGAGCAGTTCTTC. Full variable domain (missing parts from reference TRBV15 and TRBJ2-1): DAMVIQNPRYQVTQFGKPVTLSCSQTLNHNVMYWYQQKSSQAPKLLFHYYDKDFNNEADTPDNFQSRRPNTSFCFLDIRSPGLGDTAMYLCATSSVGAYNEQFFGPGTRLTVL.

This clone was picked up many times. This chain links TRBV2 with TRBJ2-5; 12 nucleotides match TRBD2. This CDR3 is 13 amino acids long. CDR1 SNHLY and CDR2 FYNNEI come from the germline V gene. Germline trimming cut 4 bases from V and 9 bases from J; bases unmatched to any gene: 3. The CDR3, as DNA: TGTGCCAGCAGTGGACTAGCGGGGGTAGCCCAGTACTTC. Translation gives CASSGLAGVAQYF.

This clone was found many times. The chain recombines TRBV7-2 with TRBJ2-1, with D uncertain. The V and J ends lost 1 base and 0 bases respectively, with 7 bases between them. Germline CDR1 reads SGHTA; CDR2 reads FQGNSA. This CDR3 has 15 residues. DNA of the CDR3: TGTGCCAGCAGCTTAGTAGCTAACTCCTACAATGAGCAGTTCTTC. Residues: CASSLVANSYNEQFF.

This rearrangement joins TRBV20-1 to TRBJ2-2; D perhaps matches TRBD2 (6 bases). The germline V and J ends were trimmed by 0 bases and 0 bases, with 8 bases remaining between them. Germline V lookup: CDR1 DFQATT, CDR2 SNEGSKA (reference sequence). This CDR3 is built from 15 residues. CDR3: CSARDGTSNTGELFF. In nucleotides, the CDR3 is TGCAGTGCTAGAGACGGGACTTCGAACACCGGGGAGCTGTTTTTT.

The sample holds many counts of this clone. The chain has TRBV20-1 and TRBJ1-6; D not resolved. This CDR3 is 15 amino acids long. The germline V and J ends were trimmed by 1 base and 6 bases, with 13 bases remaining between them. The germline CDR1 and CDR2 sequences are DFQATT and SNEGSKA (reference sequence). In DNA form, the CDR3 reads TGCAGTGCTAGAGTGGACCAGAATTTTAATTCACCCCTCCACTTT. This translates into CSARVDQNFNSPLHF.

The sample holds a few counts of this clone. Being one base from a much bigger clone, this may be a read error. The V call is TRBV20-1, the J call TRBJ2-7, with a possible D match to TRBD2 (6 bases). Trimming removed 3 bases at V and 4 bases at J, with 10 bases between. The CDR3 is made up of 12 amino acids. Germline CDR1 and CDR2: DFQATT and SNEGSKA (reference sequence). CDR3 region: CSARCGGYEQYF. For the CDR3, the DNA is TGCAGTGCTAGGTGTGGAGGGTACGAGCAGTACTTC.

The chain carries TRBV7-9 and TRBJ2-1; no reliable D call. Germline V gene lookup returns CDR1 SEHNR and CDR2 FQNEAQ (reference sequence). The CDR3 loop spans 12 amino acids. The ends were cut back, 2 bases at V and 5 bases at J, with 4 bases in the middle. This CDR3 is CASSLPHNEQFF. The CDR3 DNA reads TGTGCCAGCAGCTTACCCCACAATGAGCAGTTCTTC.

This clone was seen ten or more times. The rearrangement links TRBV9 to TRBJ1-6, with no clear D. The CDR3 contains 13 residues. Germline-derived CDR1 and CDR2 are SGDLS and YYNGEE. V lost 0 bases to trimming and J lost 7 bases, with 5 bases between them. The CDR3 nucleotides read TGTGCCAGCAGCGTAGAAACGAATTCACCCCTCCACTTT. This translates into CASSVETNSPLHF.

J is TRBJ2-5 and V is TRBV15, with D maybe TRBD2 (5 bases). Trimming pared 1 base from V and 5 bases from J, leaving 5 bases between. Germline V gene sequence: CDR1 LNHNV, CDR2 YYDKDF (reference sequence). The CDR3 extends over 12 amino acids. This chain's CDR3 is CATSRGGETQYF. The CDR3 coding sequence is TGTGCCACCAGCAGAGGAGGGGAGACCCAGTACTTC.

This clone has a count of ten or more. The gene calls are TRBV5-4 and TRBJ2-2; 13 bases match TRBD2. The length of the CDR3 is 16 residues. Germline trimming cut 2 bases from V and 3 bases from J; bases unmatched to any gene: 1. The germline CDR1 and CDR2 sequences are SGHNT and YYREEE (reference sequence). The CDR3 protein is CASSLLAGGYTGELFF. The DNA for the CDR3 is TGTGCCAGCAGCTTACTAGCGGGGGGGTACACCGGGGAGCTGTTTTTT.

Many counts were recorded for this clone. The V and J genes are TRBV6-1 and TRBJ1-3; 8 bases are shared with TRBD1. The V gene end was trimmed by 6 bases and the J gene end by 6 bases; junction bases not matched to a gene: 7. This CDR3 region has 14 residues. CDR1 MNHNS and CDR2 SASEGT come from the germline V gene. CDR3 region: CASSGTGGLNTIYF. The CDR3 nucleotides read TGTGCCAGCAGCGGTACAGGGGGGCTAAACACCATATATTTT.

On this clone: Other DNA sequences of this sample code for an identical CDR3. The V call is TRBV28, the J call TRBJ2-7; 10 nucleotides match TRBD1. The CDR3 totals 15 residues. Germline values: CDR1 MDHEN, CDR2 SYDVKM. The ends lost 3 bases at V and 5 bases at J; junction bases unmatched: 7. The CDR3 is CASSLIGTGDDEQYF. In DNA, the CDR3 is TGTGCCAGCAGTTTGATCGGGACAGGGGACGACGAGCAGTACTTC.

This clone came up many times. The J gene is TRBJ2-1, the V gene TRBV18; 11 bases line up with TRBD1. Germline V gives CDR1 KGHSH, CDR2 LQKENI. The V segment lost 3 bases and the J segment 3 bases; nucleotides outside the gene matches: 1. The CDR3 is made up of 15 amino acids. This chain's CDR3 is CASSPGTGGYNEQFF. The CDR3 DNA reads TGTGCCAGCTCACCCGGGACAGGGGGCTACAATGAGCAGTTCTTC.

The table lists this clone with a count of one. This chain links TRBV20-1 with TRBJ2-1; 9 nucleotides agree with TRBD2. The CDR3 consists of 13 residues. CDR1 and CDR2 from the germline V gene are DFQATT and SNEGSKA (reference sequence). The ends lost 3 bases at V and 9 bases at J; junction bases unmatched: 6. DNA for the CDR3: TGCAGTGCTAGGCGGGGGGGTATGACTGAGCAGTTCTTC. Translated: CSARRGGMTEQFF.

This clone was observed many times. The chain carries TRBV7-3 and TRBJ2-5, with D perhaps matching TRBD2 (6 bases). The germline V gene has CDR1 SGHTA and CDR2 FQGTGA. This CDR3 contains 13 residues. Trimming took 5 bases from V and 3 from J, leaving 10 bases between them. The CDR3 sequence is CASSLDYKETQYF. The CDR3 coding sequence is TGTGCCAGCAGCCTGGACTACAAAGAGACCCAGTACTTC.

This clone was observed many times. Other DNA sequences within the sample encode an identical CDR3. The chain employs TRBV2 and TRBJ1-6, with unresolved D. V shed 3 bases and J shed 13 bases, with 19 bases lying between them. CDR1 and CDR2 from the germline V gene are SNHLY and FYNNEI. This CDR3 contains 15 residues. CDR3 region: CASSDRRSVVSPLHF. CDR3 nucleotides: TGTGCCAGCAGTGACAGAAGGTCCGTGGTGAGTCCCCTCCACTTT.

This clone was recorded at least ten times. The chain has TRBV6-1 and TRBJ2-7, with D perhaps matching TRBD2 (6 bases). CDR1 and CDR2 (germline): MNHNS, SASEGT. The CDR3 has 13 amino acids. Trimming removed 5 bases at V and 5 bases at J, with 13 bases between. The CDR3 sequence: CASSSSEFNEQYF. The CDR3 DNA reads TGTGCCAGCAGTTCTAGCGAGTTCAACGAGCAGTACTTC.